One sample yielded the 26 T cell receptor beta chains listed below, sequenced in a study of PD-L1 blockade in urothelial cancer listed by TCRdb under 2017. Libraries were prepared through the immunoSEQ multiplex PCR assay. Drawn from immuneACCESS, this table holds only the in-frame rearrangements with V and J called that TCRdb kept. Clones are partly lost; checked studies trace under half to an unresolved V gene and leave the rest unexplained. The sample table records about 45,000 clones; roughly 88% of these occur just once. The ten largest clones take up approximately 4.1% of the sample. The sequenced sample was PBMCs, obtained around atezolizumab (anti-PD-L1) treatment. Receptors originate from an elderly man with urothelial cancer.

This CDR3 reads CASSIGQGALNTEAFF. CDR3 coding DNA: TGTGCCAGTAGTATAGGACAGGGGGCCTTGAACACTGAAGCTTTCTTT. The rearrangement links TRBV19 to TRBJ1-1; 10 nucleotides align to TRBD1. Germline-derived CDR1 and CDR2 are LNHDA and SQIVND (reference sequence). CDR3 length equals 16 residues. V lost 1 base to trimming and J lost 0 bases; unmatched junction nucleotides: 2.

The chain is built from TRBV5-1 and TRBJ2-1; 11 nucleotides align to TRBD2. Germline V gives CDR1 SGHRS, CDR2 YFSETQ. The V segment lost 0 bases and the J segment 9 bases; nucleotides outside the gene matches: 8. This CDR3 spans 16 amino acids. CDR3 bases: TGCGCCAGCAGCTTGGAAGGCACTAGCGGGAGATCTGAGCAGTTCTTC. This encodes CASSLEGTSGRSEQFF.

The chain is built from TRBV6-5 and TRBJ2-5; D call uncertain. V was pared by 2 bases and J by 5 bases, with 3 bases between. The CDR3 length is 11 residues. The germline V gene has CDR1 MNHEY and CDR2 SVGAGI. Here the CDR3 DNA reads TGTGCCAGCAGTTACGGCGAGACCCAGTACTTC. It codes for CASSYGETQYF.

The chain is built from TRBV29-1 and TRBJ2-3, with D tentatively TRBD1 (8 bases). CDR1 and CDR2 from the germline V gene are SQVTM and ANQGSEA. V shed 7 bases and J shed 2 bases, with 13 bases lying between them. There are 13 residues in the CDR3. The CDR3 DNA follows: TGCAGCGGGGGGGGACAGGCCACAGATACGCAGTATTTT. Amino acids: CSGGGQATDTQYF.

This sequence joins TRBV19 and TRBJ2-1, with 13 bases identical to TRBD2. CDR1 LNHDA and CDR2 SQIVND come from the germline V gene (reference sequence). The CDR3 totals 16 residues. After removal of 6 bases from V and 9 bases from J, the junction contained 11 bases not matched to a gene. The CDR3 sequence: CASRPPTSGRKGEQFF. The CDR3 DNA is TGTGCCAGTAGACCCCCGACTAGCGGGAGGAAGGGTGAGCAGTTCTTC.

Only a few counts were recorded for this clone. The CDR3 nucleotides read TGTGCCAGCAGTTCGACACCGAACACTGAAGCTTTCTTT. This sequence encodes CASSSTPNTEAFF. The genes are TRBV2 and TRBJ1-1; D gene unclear. Trimming cost V 5 bases and J 1 base, with 8 bases left between them. The CDR3 covers 13 residues. The germline gives CDR1 SNHLY, CDR2 FYNNEI.

The J gene is TRBJ2-1, the V gene TRBV7-9; D possibly corresponds to TRBD2 (5 bases). Looked up from germline, CDR1 is SEHNR and CDR2 is FQNEAQ (reference sequence). The CDR3 length is 15 residues. Trimming shortened V by 1 base and J by 1 base, and 8 bases separated the two germline ends. The CDR3 loop reads CASSLERTSYNEQFF. The CDR3 coding sequence is TGTGCCAGCAGCTTAGAACGGACTTCCTACAATGAGCAGTTCTTC.

The table lists this clone with a count of one. This chain links TRBV9 with TRBJ2-5, with TRBD1 identical over 7 bases. Germline values: CDR1 SGDLS, CDR2 YYNGEE. J was trimmed by 1 base and V by 4 bases; bases with no gene match: 16. The length of the CDR3 is 18 residues. In DNA form, the CDR3 reads TGTGCCAGCAGCTCAAATCCCAAGTCAGGGGGACGCCAAGAGACCCAGTACTTC. Residues: CASSSNPKSGGRQETQYF.

Details on this clone: The junction and the germline gene differ at one end; a read error may be behind it. V usage is TRBV2 and J usage is TRBJ2-4, with D possibly being TRBD1 (6 bases). This CDR3 has 13 residues. Germline CDR1 is SNHLY and CDR2 is FYNNEI. The DNA for the CDR3 is TGTGCCAGCAGCACCCAGACAGGTCCGGGTGCTTTCTTC. This sequence encodes CASSTQTGPGAFF.

V gene TRBV7-9 combines with J gene TRBJ1-1, with D tentatively TRBD1 (6 bases). This CDR3 region has 14 residues. Germline V lookup: CDR1 SEHNR, CDR2 FQNEAQ (reference sequence). Trimming took 5 bases from V and 1 from J, leaving 11 bases between them. The CDR3 DNA reads TGTGCCAGCAGCCCTAAAGGGGGGAACACTGAAGCTTTCTTT. Encoded protein: CASSPKGGNTEAFF.

The rearrangement links TRBV10-3 to TRBJ2-5; possibly TRBD1 for D (5 bases). CDR1 and CDR2 from the germline V gene are ENHRY and SYGVKD. CDR3 size: 14 residues. V lost 0 bases, J lost 3 bases, and 8 bases lay in between. DNA of the CDR3: TGTGCCATCAGTGAGTCCAGGGTTGAAGAGACCCAGTACTTC. It is translated as CAISESRVEETQYF.

This chain uses TRBV5-1 with TRBJ2-5; 10 positions match TRBD2. CDR3 length: 17 amino acids. With V trimmed by 4 bases and J by 7 bases, 16 bases remained unmatched. CDR1 and CDR2 from the germline V gene are SGHRS and YFSETQ. The CDR3 sequence is CASSPAPSGGGTGTQYF. The DNA of the CDR3 is TGCGCCAGCAGCCCGGCCCCCAGCGGGGGGGGTACCGGGACCCAGTACTTC.

The gene calls are TRBV5-4 and TRBJ1-1; D perhaps matches TRBD1 (6 bases). The V gene's germline CDR1 is SGHNT and CDR2 YYREEE (reference sequence). V shed 8 bases and J shed 5 bases, with 16 bases lying between them. The CDR3 covers 13 residues. For the CDR3, the DNA is TGTGCCAGTCGGATTGGGGGCGCGACTGAAGCTTTCTTT. The encoded protein is CASRIGGATEAFF.

With regard to this clone: One end of the junction is discordant with germline, which a read error may explain. The chain has TRBV2 and TRBJ2-4; no clear D. Germline assignment: CDR1 SNHLY and CDR2 FYNNEI. The CDR3 spans 11 residues. CDR3 sequence reads: CATPQTDEFNF. The CDR3 DNA follows: TGTGCCACTCCACAAACAGATGAATTTAACTTC.

This chain joins TRBV4-1 and TRBJ2-7, with D possibly matching TRBD1 (6 bases). The CDR3 consists of 16 residues. V gave up 1 base and J gave up 0 bases, with 13 bases separating them. Looked up from germline, CDR1 is MGHRA and CDR2 is YSYEKL. The CDR3: CASSQVLGTISYEQYF. In nucleotides, the CDR3 is TGCGCCAGCAGCCAAGTTCTTGGGACAATCTCCTACGAGCAGTACTTC.

The gene calls are TRBV12-5 and TRBJ2-3; perhaps TRBD2 as D (6 bases). The length of the CDR3 is 16 residues. Trimming stripped 0 bases from V and 6 bases from J, with 16 bases between. CDR1 is LGHNT, CDR2 FRNRAP, per germline. CDR3 in amino acids: CASGLVLAGRRDTQYF. The CDR3 DNA is TGTGCTAGTGGTTTGGTACTCGCGGGGCGCAGGGATACGCAGTATTTT.

The chain has TRBV7-9 and TRBJ1-2; possibly TRBD1 for D (6 bases). Germline CDR1 SEHNR, CDR2 FQNEAQ (reference sequence). The CDR3 is 12 amino acids. Trimming cost V 2 bases and J 7 bases, with 8 bases left between them. The CDR3 DNA is TGTGCCAGCAGCTTACCAGGGGCTGGCTACACCTTC. Protein: CASSLPGAGYTF. Supplemented by reference TRBV7-9 and TRBJ1-2, the full variable domain reads DTGVSQNPRHKITKRGQNVTFRCDPISEHNRLYWYRQTLGQGPEFLTYFQNEAQLEKSRLLSDRFSAERPKGSFSTLEIQRTEQGDSAMYLCASSLPGAGYTFGSGTRLTVV.

The chain combines TRBV21-1 with TRBJ1-5; the table's TRBD1 call for D was not verified on the DNA. TRBV21-1 is described as a pseudogene. This CDR3 spans 18 amino acids. In DNA, the CDR3 is TGTGCCAGCAGCCCCCGGAACGGACAACGCCTCGCCAATCAGCCCCAGCATTTT. As protein: CASSPRNGQRLANQPQHF.

The chain carries TRBV9 and TRBJ2-7; the match to TRBD2 covers 9 bases. Germline CDR1 and CDR2: SGDLS and YYNGEE. V dropped 4 bases and J dropped 3; count of bases not matched to a gene: 8. The CDR3 has 15 residues. CDR3 in amino acids: CASSPGGSGSYEQYF. CDR3 nucleotides: TGTGCCAGCAGCCCAGGGGGTAGCGGGAGCTACGAGCAGTACTTC.

The rearrangement uses TRBV2 and TRBJ2-7, with TRBD2 matching over 9 bases. The CDR3 is made up of 14 amino acids. CDR1 is SNHLY and CDR2 is FYNNEI in the germline V gene. V trimming: 3 bases; J trimming: 6 bases; junction bases outside the gene matches: 6. Here the CDR3 reads CASSEGGRVGEQYF. The CDR3 DNA sequence: TGTGCCAGCAGTGAGGGCGGGAGGGTCGGCGAGCAGTACTTC.

This clone was recorded a few times. The chain has TRBV29-1 and TRBJ1-4; maybe TRBD1 (6 bases). Germline V gene data show CDR1 as SQVTM and CDR2 as ANQGSEA. V was pared by 6 bases and J by 7 bases, with 18 bases between. This CDR3 region has 14 residues. The CDR3 DNA reads as TGCAGCGTGGGTACAGGGCCTAATCGTGAAAAACTGTTTTTT. As protein: CSVGTGPNREKLFF.

The chain combines TRBV19 with TRBJ2-2; TRBD2 agrees at 10 bases. J was trimmed by 0 bases and V by 6 bases; bases with no gene match: 1. This CDR3 comprises 15 residues. CDR1 LNHDA and CDR2 SQIVND come from the germline V gene (reference sequence). The CDR3 coding sequence is TGTGCCAGTAGACTAGCGGGAACGAACACCGGGGAGCTGTTTTTT. It specifies CASRLAGTNTGELFF.

CDR3 sequence reads: CAWTSLNTGELFF. The CDR3 coding sequence is TGTGCCTGGACTAGCCTAAACACCGGGGAGCTGTTTTTT. This chain connects TRBV30 to TRBJ2-2; D might be TRBD2 (5 bases). CDR3 length equals 13 residues. Germline lookup yields CDR1 GTSNPN and CDR2 SVGIG (reference sequence). Trimming left V 4 bases short and J 2 bases short, with 8 bases between.

V is TRBV6-6 and J is TRBJ1-2; 9 nucleotides match TRBD1. V lost 7 bases to trimming and J lost 13 bases; unmatched junction nucleotides: 10. The germline CDR1 and CDR2 sequences are MNHNY and SVGAGI (reference sequence). The CDR3 runs to 12 residues. This CDR3 is CASTPGTGLGTF. The CDR3 nucleotides read TGTGCCAGCACCCCCGGGACAGGGTTAGGCACCTTC.

This chain joins TRBV5-1 and TRBJ2-1, with 7 bases aligning to TRBD1. This CDR3 has 15 residues. V lost 0 bases to trimming and J lost 5 bases; unmatched junction nucleotides: 5. The V gene's germline CDR1 is SGHRS and CDR2 YFSETQ. The CDR3, as DNA: TGCGCCAGCAGCTTGGGAGGGGGCCATAACAATGAGCAGTTCTTC. Its protein is CASSLGGGHNNEQFF.

V gene TRBV5-3 combines with J gene TRBJ2-1; TRBD1 matches 8 bases. TRBV5-3 has ORF status, its function being uncertain. Trimming removed 4 bases from V and 6 bases from J; junction bases left unmatched: 9. The CDR3 is 15 amino acids. This chain's CDR3 is CARSAESDRANEQFF. Here the CDR3 DNA reads TGTGCCAGAAGCGCGGAATCGGACAGGGCCAATGAGCAGTTCTTC.